This TCR beta chain was recorded in a study of STAT5B mutations in CD4+ large granular lymphocyte leukemia. Data came from immunoSEQ multiplex PCR; TCRdb stores just in-frame clones and leaves some out. The top ten hold under 2.5% of the sample, which has about 30,000 clones, roughly 84% seen once. Turning to this clone: Its antigen is not known.

Points from the study as a whole: Higher CD4+ than CD8+ T-LGLL clonality might reflect small sample size. Without putative leukemic clones, patient CD4-sorted repertoires remained more clonal than healthy CD4+ repertoires.

Buffy coats from healthy blood donors served as controls. Sequenced: CD4+ T cells from blood buffy coats. The source is a human donor in good health.

The CDR3 bases are TGTGCCAGCAGCCTGACGTCAACTAATGAAAAACTGTTTTTT. Its translation is CASSLTSTNEKLFF. This chain uses TRBV5-5 with TRBJ1-4; unclear D gene. Germline V gives CDR1 SGHKS, CDR2 YYEKEE (reference sequence). V lost 4 bases and J lost 0, with 7 bases in between. This CDR3 has 14 residues. Filled out from reference TRBV5-5 and TRBJ1-4, the complete variable domain reads DAGVTQSPTHLIKTRGQQVTLRCSPISGHKSVSWYQQVLGQGPQFIFQYYEKEERGRGNFPDRFSARQFPNYSSELNVNALLLGDSALYLCASSLTSTNEKLFFGSGTQLSVL.